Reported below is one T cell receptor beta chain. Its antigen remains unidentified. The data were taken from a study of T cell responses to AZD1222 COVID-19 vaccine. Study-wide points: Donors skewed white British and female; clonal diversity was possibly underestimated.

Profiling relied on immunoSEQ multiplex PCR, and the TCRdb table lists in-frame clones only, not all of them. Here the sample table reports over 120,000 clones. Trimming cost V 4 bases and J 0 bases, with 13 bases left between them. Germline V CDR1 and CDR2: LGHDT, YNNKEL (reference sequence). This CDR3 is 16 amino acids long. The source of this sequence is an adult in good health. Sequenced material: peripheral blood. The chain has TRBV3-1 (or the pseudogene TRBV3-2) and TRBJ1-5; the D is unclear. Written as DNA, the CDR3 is TGTGCCAGCAGCCCCCGGGTTCTTTATAGCAATCAGCCCCAGCATTTT. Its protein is CASSPRVLYSNQPQHF.